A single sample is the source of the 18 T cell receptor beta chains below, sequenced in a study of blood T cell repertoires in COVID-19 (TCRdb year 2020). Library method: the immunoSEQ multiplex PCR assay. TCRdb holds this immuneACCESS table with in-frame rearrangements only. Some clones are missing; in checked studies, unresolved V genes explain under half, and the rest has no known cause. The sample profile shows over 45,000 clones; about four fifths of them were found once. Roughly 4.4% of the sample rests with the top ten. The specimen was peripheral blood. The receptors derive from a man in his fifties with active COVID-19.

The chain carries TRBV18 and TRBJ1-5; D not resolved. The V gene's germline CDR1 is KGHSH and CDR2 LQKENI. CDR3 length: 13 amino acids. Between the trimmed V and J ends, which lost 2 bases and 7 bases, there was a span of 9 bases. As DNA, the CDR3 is TGTGCCAGCTCACCAGAAAGGGAGCAGCCCCAGCATTTT. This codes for CASSPEREQPQHF.

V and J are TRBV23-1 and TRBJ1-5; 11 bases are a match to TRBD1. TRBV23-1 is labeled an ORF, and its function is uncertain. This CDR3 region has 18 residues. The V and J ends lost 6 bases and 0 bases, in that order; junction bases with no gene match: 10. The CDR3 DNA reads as TGCGCCAGCAGCTACGGGACAGGGGGGGATTATAGCAATCAGCCCCAGCATTTT. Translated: CASSYGTGGDYSNQPQHF.

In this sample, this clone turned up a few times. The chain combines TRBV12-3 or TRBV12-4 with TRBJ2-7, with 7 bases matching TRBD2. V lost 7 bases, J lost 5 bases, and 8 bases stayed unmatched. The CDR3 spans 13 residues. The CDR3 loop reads CASTLGGADEQYF. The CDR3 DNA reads TGTGCCAGCACCCTGGGAGGGGCCGACGAGCAGTACTTC.

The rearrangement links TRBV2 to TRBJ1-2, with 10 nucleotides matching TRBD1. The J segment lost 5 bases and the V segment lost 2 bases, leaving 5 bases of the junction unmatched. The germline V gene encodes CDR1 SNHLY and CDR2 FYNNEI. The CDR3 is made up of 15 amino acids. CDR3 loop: CASSEQGQGEYGYTF. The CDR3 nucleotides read TGTGCCAGCAGTGAACAAGGACAGGGGGAGTATGGCTACACCTTC.

DNA for the CDR3: TGTGCCAGCAGTCCGGGACAGAAGAATCAGCCCCAGCATTTT. Protein: CASSPGQKNQPQHF. This sequence joins TRBV6-6 and TRBJ1-5; 7 nucleotides agree with TRBD1. Germline CDR1 and CDR2: MNHNY and SVGAGI (reference sequence). The length of the CDR3 is 14 residues. J was trimmed by 4 bases and V by 5 bases; bases with no gene match: 5.

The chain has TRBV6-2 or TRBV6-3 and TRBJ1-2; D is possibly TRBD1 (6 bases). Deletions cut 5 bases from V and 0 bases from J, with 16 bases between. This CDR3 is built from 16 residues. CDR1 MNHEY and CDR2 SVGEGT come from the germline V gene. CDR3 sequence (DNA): TGTGCCAGCAGTCCCGAGGGGGACCTCTCTAACTATGGCTACACCTTC. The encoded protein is CASSPEGDLSNYGYTF.

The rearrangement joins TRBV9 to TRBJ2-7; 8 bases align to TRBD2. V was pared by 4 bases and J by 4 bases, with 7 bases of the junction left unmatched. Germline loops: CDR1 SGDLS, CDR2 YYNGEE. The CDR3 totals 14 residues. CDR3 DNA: TGTGCCAGCAGCTTCGCCGGGACTAGTTACGAGCAGTACTTC. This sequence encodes CASSFAGTSYEQYF.

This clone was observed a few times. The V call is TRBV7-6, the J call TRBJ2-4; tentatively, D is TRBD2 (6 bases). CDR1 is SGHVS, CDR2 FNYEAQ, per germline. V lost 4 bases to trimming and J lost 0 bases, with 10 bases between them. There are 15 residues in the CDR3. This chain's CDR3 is CASSSGLKAKNIQYF. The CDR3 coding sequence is TGTGCCAGCAGCTCGGGACTGAAAGCCAAAAACATTCAGTACTTC.

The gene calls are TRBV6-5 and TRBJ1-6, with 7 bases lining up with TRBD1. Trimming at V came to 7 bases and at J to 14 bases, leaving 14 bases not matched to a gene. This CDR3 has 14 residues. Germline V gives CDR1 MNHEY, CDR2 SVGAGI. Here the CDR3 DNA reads TGTGCCAGCAACCGGGACAGCGCACGGGTGGCCCTCCACTTT. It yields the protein CASNRDSARVALHF.

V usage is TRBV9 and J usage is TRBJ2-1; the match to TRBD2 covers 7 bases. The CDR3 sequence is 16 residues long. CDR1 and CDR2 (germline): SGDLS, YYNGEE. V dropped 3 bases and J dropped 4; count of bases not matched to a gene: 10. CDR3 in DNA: TGTGCCAGCAGCGACTGGCGGGCTAGCGGTTACAATGAGCAGTTCTTC. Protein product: CASSDWRASGYNEQFF.

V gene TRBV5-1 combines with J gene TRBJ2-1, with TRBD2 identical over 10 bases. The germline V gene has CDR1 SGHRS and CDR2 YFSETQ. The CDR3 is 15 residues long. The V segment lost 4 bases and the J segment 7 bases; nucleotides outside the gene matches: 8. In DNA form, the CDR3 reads TGCGCCAGCAGCATTCCTAGCGGGGGAGAAAATGAGCAGTTCTTC. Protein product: CASSIPSGGENEQFF.

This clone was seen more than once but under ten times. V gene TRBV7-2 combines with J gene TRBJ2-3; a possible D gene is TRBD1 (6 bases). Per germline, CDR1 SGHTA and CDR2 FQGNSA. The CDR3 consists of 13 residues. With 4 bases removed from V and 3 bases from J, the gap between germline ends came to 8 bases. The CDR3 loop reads CASSSTGTDTQYF. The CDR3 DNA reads TGTGCCAGCAGCTCCACAGGGACAGATACGCAGTATTTT.

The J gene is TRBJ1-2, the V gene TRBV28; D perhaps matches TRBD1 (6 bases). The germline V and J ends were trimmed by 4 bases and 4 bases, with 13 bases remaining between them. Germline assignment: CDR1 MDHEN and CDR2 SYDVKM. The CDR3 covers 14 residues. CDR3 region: CASSSGGSSYGYTF. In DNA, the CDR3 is TGTGCCAGCAGTTCTGGGGGCAGCAGCTATGGCTACACCTTC.

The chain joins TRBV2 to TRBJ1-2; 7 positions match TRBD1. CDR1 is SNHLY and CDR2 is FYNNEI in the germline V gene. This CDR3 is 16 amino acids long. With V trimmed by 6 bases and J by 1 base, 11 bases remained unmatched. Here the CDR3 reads CASRRQGNLLNYGYTF. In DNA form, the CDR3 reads TGTGCCAGCAGAAGACAGGGAAACCTCCTTAACTATGGCTACACCTTC.

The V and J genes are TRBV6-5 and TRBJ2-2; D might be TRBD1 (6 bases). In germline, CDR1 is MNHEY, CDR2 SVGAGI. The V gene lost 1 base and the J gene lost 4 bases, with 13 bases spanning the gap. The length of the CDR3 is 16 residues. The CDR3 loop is CASSYYGTSTTGELFF. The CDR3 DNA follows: TGTGCCAGCAGTTACTACGGGACATCCACCACCGGGGAGCTGTTTTTT.

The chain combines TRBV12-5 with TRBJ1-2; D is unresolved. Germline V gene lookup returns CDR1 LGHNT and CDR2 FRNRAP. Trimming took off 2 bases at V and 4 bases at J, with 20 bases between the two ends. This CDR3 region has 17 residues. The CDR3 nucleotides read TGTGCTAGTGGTTTGTCGGCATTCCGGGGTCGGGGCTATGGCTACACCTTC. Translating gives CASGLSAFRGRGYGYTF.

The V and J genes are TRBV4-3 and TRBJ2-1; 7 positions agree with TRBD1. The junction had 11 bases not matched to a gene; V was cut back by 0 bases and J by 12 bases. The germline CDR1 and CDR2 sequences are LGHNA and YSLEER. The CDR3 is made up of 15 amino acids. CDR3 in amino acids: CASSQDPTGARGQFF. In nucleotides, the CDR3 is TGCGCCAGCAGCCAAGATCCAACAGGGGCCCGGGGGCAGTTCTTC.

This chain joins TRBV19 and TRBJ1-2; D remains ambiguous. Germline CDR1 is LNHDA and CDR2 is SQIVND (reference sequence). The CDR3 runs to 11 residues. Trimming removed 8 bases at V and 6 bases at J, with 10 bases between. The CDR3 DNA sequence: TGTGCCAGTGGGCTTGGTAATGGCTACACCTTC. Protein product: CASGLGNGYTF.